This note documents a single T cell receptor (beta chain) sequence. What antigen it recognizes has not been identified. It has no much larger one-base neighbor in the sample; base qualities were not kept. Each collaborating institution followed its own protocols to collect whole blood in K2EDTA tubes. For TCRbeta analysis, collaborators shipped samples as frozen whole blood, isolated PBMCs, or DNA extracted from either of those sample types. For CDR1 and CDR2, the germline V gene lists SGHVS and FNYEAQ. Taken from cysteine to phenylalanine, the CDR3 has 16 residues. Solely the CDR3 DNA is kept, with 48 bases framed from the first base. At the junction V is shortened by 5 bases and J by 0 bases; bases outside the gene matches: 6. The immunoSEQ Assay, a bias-controlled multiplex PCR, was used to amplify TCRbeta CDR3 regions from genomic DNA. Per the original workflow: The number of nucleated cells in each sample was estimated by amplification of reference gene primers within the assay. Sequence reads were collapsed and filtered to measure the absolute abundance of every unique TCRbeta CDR3 rearrangement. Productive Simpson clonality was computed per sample as the square root of Simpson's diversity index over productive rearrangements. TCRdb retrieved this table from immuneACCESS and kept in-frame rearrangements only. Not all clones are present; in checked studies, unresolved V genes account for under half, and no reason is known for the remainder. The V and J calls and clone size are taken from that table; D and trimming were inferred from the DNA. The sample data list around 100,000 clones, and 87% of these were observed just once. Of the sample, around 2% falls within the top ten clones.

This sample was included in a study of blood T cell repertoires in COVID-19 (dated by TCRdb to 2019 to 2021). In terms of the full investigation: Samples covering the acute and convalescent phases of COVID-19 were provided by collaborators in the United States, Italy and Spain. The prospective study material was composed of cDNA or gDNA derived from T cells, B-cell-depleted T cells, or PBMCs. Subjects who had been exposed to COVID-19, were actively infected with it, or had recovered from it provided the deeply sampled blood TCRbeta repertoires that made up the dataset. A freely available public database, intended as a resource for researchers studying the immune response to SARS-CoV-2, is where the repertoires were released. Samples were obtained from the ongoing ImmuneRACE study (first 160 participants) and from 1,254 subjects provided by 6 global collaborators. A de-identified subject ID, COVID-19 status, age in years and sex were almost always included in the sample metadata. HLA class I and class II types, where available, came from metadata supplied by the sample provider rather than from assay-based typing. General findings and caveats noted by the study authors: The quantity of clinical and demographic metadata differed by source and by participant and was supplied without curation.

The sequence was obtained from a middle-aged man with active COVID-19. Sequencing was performed on peripheral blood. The chain couples TRBV7-6 to TRBJ2-1; 8 bases in the middle match TRBD2. The CDR3 corresponds to CASSPTGGGSYNEQFF. The sequenced DNA is TGTGCCAGCAGCCCCACGGGGGGGGGCTCCTACAATGAGCAGTTCTTC.